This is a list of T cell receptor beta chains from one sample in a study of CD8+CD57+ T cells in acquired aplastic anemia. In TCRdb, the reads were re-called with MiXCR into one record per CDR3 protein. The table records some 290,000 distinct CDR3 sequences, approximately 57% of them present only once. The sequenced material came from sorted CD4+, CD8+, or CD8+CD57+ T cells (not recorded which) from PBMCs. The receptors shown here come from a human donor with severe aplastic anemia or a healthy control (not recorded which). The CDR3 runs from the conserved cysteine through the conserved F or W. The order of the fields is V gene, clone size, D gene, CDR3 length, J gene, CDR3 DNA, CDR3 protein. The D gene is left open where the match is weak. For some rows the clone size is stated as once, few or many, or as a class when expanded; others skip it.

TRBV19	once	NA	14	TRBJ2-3	TGTGCCAGTAGTTGGGGGGGCGGTACAGATACGCAGTATTTT	CASSWGGGTDTQYF
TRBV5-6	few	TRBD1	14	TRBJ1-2	TGTGCCAGCAGCTCCGGGACAGGATATGATGGCTACACCTTC	CASSSGTGYDGYTF
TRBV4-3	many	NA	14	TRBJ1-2	TGCGCCAGCAGCCAAGATCAGGCCAAAGGCGGCTACACCTTC	CASSQDQAKGGYTF
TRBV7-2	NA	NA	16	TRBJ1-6	TGTGCCAGCAGTCCAGGGGAACGGGGGTATAATTCACCCCTCCACTTT	CASSPGERGYNSPLHF
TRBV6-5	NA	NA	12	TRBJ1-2	TGTGCCAGCACCCAACCATCCGGTGGCTACACCTTC	CASTQPSGGYTF
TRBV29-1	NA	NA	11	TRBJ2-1	TGCAGCGTTCATGGGGGGCGAGGGCAGTTCTTC	CSVHGGRGQFF
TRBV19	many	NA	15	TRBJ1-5	TGTGCCAGTAGTACCGGGACGAGGTTAAATCAGCCCCAGCATTTT	CASSTGTRLNQPQHF
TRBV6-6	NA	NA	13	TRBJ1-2	TGTGCCATCAGTGATGGACTAAACTATGGCTACACCTTC	CAISDGLNYGYTF
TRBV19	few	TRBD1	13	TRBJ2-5	TGTGCCAGTACCCCGACAGGGGAGGAGACCCAGTACTTC	CASTPTGEETQYF
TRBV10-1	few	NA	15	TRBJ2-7	TGCGCCAGCAGTGAGTCGTACAGGACTACAGGGGAGCAGTACTTC	CASSESYRTTGEQYF
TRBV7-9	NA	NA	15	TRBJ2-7	TGTGCCAGCAGCTTCTGGTCTGATACCTCCTACGAGCAGTACTTC	CASSFWSDTSYEQYF
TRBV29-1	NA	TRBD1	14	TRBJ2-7	TGCAGCGTGGAGGCCAGGGGGACCTCCTACGAGCAGTACTTC	CSVEARGTSYEQYF
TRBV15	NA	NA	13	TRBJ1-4	TGTGCCACCAGCGGAAAACTGAATGAAAAACTGTTTTTT	CATSGKLNEKLFF
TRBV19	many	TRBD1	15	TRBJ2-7	TGTGCCAGTAGTATCCCTGGACAGGGGGGCAACGAGCAGTACTTC	CASSIPGQGGNEQYF
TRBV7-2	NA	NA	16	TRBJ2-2	TGTGCCAGCAGCTTATCTGGGGTTAGGAACACCGGGGAGCTGTTTTTT	CASSLSGVRNTGELFF
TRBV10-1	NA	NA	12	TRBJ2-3	TGCGCCAGCAGTGAGTCGGGGGATACGCAGTATTTT	CASSESGDTQYF
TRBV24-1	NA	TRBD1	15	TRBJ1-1	TGTGCCACCATTGCATCGGACAGGGGAAACACTGAAGCTCTCTTT	CATIASDRGNTEALF
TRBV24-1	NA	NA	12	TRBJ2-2	TGTGCCACCAGTGATCGTACCGGGGAGCTGTTTTTT	CATSDRTGELFF
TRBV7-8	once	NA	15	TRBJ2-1	TGTGCCTGGAACTTATTGGAGGGAGTCTACAATGAGCAGTTCTTC	CAWNLLEGVYNEQFF
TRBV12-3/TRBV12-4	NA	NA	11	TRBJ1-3	TGTGCCACCTCGACGGGAAACACCATATATTTT	CATSTGNTIYF
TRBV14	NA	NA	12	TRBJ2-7	TGTGCCAGCAGCCAATTCTCCTACGAGCAGTACTTC	CASSQFSYEQYF
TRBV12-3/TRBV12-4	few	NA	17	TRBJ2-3	TGTGCCAGCAGTTCCACTCCGGGACCCGCTAGGGCAGATACGCAGTATTTT	CASSSTPGPARADTQYF
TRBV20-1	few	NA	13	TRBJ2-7	TGCAGTGCTAGAGGAAGGACAGTCTACGAGCAGTACTTC	CSARGRTVYEQYF
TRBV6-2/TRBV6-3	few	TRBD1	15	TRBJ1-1	TGTGCCAGCAGTTACCTCGGACAGGGTCTCACTGAAGCTTTCTTT	CASSYLGQGLTEAFF
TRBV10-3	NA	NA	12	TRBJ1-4	TGTGCAATTGGGACGGTGAATGAAAAACTGTTTTTT	CAIGTVNEKLFF
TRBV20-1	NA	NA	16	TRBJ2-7	TGCAGTGCTAGAGGGTCCCTACGGCCATCAAACTACGAGCAGTACTTC	CSARGSLRPSNYEQYF
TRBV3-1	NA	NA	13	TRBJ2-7	TGTGCCAGCAGTCAAGACACCTCCTACGAGCAGTACTTC	CASSQDTSYEQYF
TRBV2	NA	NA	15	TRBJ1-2	TGTGCCAGCGGCGGGGAGGGAGGGCCAACGGGTGGCTACACCTTC	CASGGEGGPTGGYTF
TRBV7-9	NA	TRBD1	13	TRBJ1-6	TGTGCCAGCGTCGGACAGGGAAATTCACCCCTCCACTTT	CASVGQGNSPLHF
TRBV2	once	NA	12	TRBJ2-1	TGTGCCAGCAGTGATTTGAGGGCTGAGCAGTTCTTC	CASSDLRAEQFF
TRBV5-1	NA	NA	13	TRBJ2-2	TGCGCCAGCAGCACTGCTAGTTCCGGGGAGCTGTTTTTT	CASSTASSGELFF
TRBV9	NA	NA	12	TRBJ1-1	TGTGCCAGCAGCGTACAGGGAGCCGAAGCTTTCTTT	CASSVQGAEAFF
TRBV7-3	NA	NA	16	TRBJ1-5	TGTGCCAGCAGTGAAGCGCTATACAGAGATAATCAGCCCCAGCATTTT	CASSEALYRDNQPQHF
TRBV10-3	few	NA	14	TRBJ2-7	TGTGCCATCAGGCAGGGGCTGGACGGTTACGAGCAGTACTTC	CAIRQGLDGYEQYF
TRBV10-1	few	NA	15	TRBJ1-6	TGCGCCAGCAGTCTTAGCGGCAGGGCGACTTCACCCCTCCACTTT	CASSLSGRATSPLHF
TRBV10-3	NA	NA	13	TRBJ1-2	TGTGCCATCAGTGATGAAGGAAGCTATGGCTACACCTTC	CAISDEGSYGYTF
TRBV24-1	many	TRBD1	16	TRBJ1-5	TGTGCCACCAGTGATCCCGGGACAGGCAGCAATCAGCCCCAGCATTTT	CATSDPGTGSNQPQHF
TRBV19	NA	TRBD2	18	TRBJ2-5	TGTGCCAGTAGTATAGGGTGGCGGGGGAACCGGAACCAAGAGACCCAGTACTTC	CASSIGWRGNRNQETQYF
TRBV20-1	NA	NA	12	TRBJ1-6	TGCAGTGCTAGAGATAATGGGGAACCCCTCCACTTT	CSARDNGEPLHF
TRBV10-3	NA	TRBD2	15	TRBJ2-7	TGTGCCATCAGACCAACCGGGACTAGCGCCCACGAGCAGTACTTC	CAIRPTGTSAHEQYF
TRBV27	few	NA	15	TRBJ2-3	TGTGCCAGCAGTTTAACCCAGAAGGGCACAGATACGCAGTATTTT	CASSLTQKGTDTQYF
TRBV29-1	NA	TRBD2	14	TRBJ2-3	TGCAGCGTTGTCGGGACTAGCAGTACAGATACGCAGTATTTT	CSVVGTSSTDTQYF
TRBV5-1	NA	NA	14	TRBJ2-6	TGCGCCAGCATGATTCCCTCTGGGGCCGACGTCCTGACTTTC	CASMIPSGADVLTF
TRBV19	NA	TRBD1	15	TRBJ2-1	TGTGCCAGCAGCTTGTCCGGGACAGGGCGAAATGAGCAGTTCTTC	CASSLSGTGRNEQFF
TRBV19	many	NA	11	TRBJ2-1	TGTGCCAGTACAGGGGACCATGAGCAGTTCTTC	CASTGDHEQFF
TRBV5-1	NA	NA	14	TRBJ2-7	TGTGCCAGCAGCCCCCTGGCAGGCAATGGGGAGCAGTACTTC	CASSPLAGNGEQYF
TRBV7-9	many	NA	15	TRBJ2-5	TGTGCCAGCAGCTTAGGTACAGGGAGGAGGGAGACCCAGTACTTC	CASSLGTGRRETQYF
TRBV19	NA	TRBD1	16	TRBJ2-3	TGTGCCAGTAGTACCGGGACAGTCCCTGGCACAGATACGCAGTATTTT	CASSTGTVPGTDTQYF